The source of this T cell receptor beta chain is a study of T cells in Graves' hyperthyroidism and ophthalmopathy. The CDR3 runs to 12 residues. Trimming removed 1 base from V and 7 bases from J, with 7 bases in between. CDR1 is DFQATT, CDR2 SNEGSKA, per germline (reference sequence). In this sample, this clonotype turned up a few times. TCR beta CDR3 region amplification was performed from RNA transcripts. RT-PCR in the first round (using the HTBI primer set) targeted the TCR CDR3. TCRdb reanalysed the multiplex PCR reads using MiXCR and keeps one entry per CDR3 protein. The table includes under 350,000 distinct CDR3 sequences, over 15% detected once. Ophthalmopathy patients had moderate-to-severe active disease, CAS ≥3, NOSPECS ≥4, and disease duration under 3 months. On the basis of clinical symptoms, serum thyroxine and TRAb, thyroid ultrasound and orbital computed tomography, diagnoses were made.

This chain uses TRBV20-1 with TRBJ1-4; D is ambiguous. The TCR sequence derives from a woman aged 55-70 years with Graves' ophthalmopathy. Source material: blood. This CDR3 reads CSARGQPEKLFF. The CDR3 nucleotides read TGCAGTGCTAGAGGGCAGCCTGAAAAACTGTTTTTT.